This T cell receptor (beta chain) emerged from a study of PD-L1 blockade in urothelial cancer. Study-level background: Before enrollment, 0 to 3 chemotherapy regimens had been given to patients.

Samples were collected from each patient before treatment and during treatment. Each patient gave between 1 and 8 of them in total. Trimming at V came to 5 bases and at J to 5 bases, leaving 4 bases not matched to a gene. Per the germline V gene, CDR1 is SEHNR and CDR2 is FQNEAQ (reference sequence). The CDR3 sequence is 13 residues long. This table comes from immunoSEQ multiplex PCR, and its TCRdb copy is limited to in-frame clones, with some not included. The sample lists around 100,000 clones; around 93% were seen once. This clone was detected only a few times. The sample here was PBMCs, taken around atezolizumab (anti-PD-L1) treatment. This sequence originates from a woman over 75 with urothelial cancer. The chain links TRBV7-9 to TRBJ1-1; the match to TRBD1 covers 8 bases. The CDR3 nucleotides read TGTGCCAGCAGCGGACAGGGAGGAACTGAAGCTTTCTTT. Amino acid sequence: CASSGQGGTEAFF. The whole variable domain, remainder taken from reference TRBV7-9 and TRBJ1-1, is DTGVSQNPRHKITKRGQNVTFRCDPISEHNRLYWYRQTLGQGPEFLTYFQNEAQLEKSRLLSDRFSAERPKGSFSTLEIQRTEQGDSAMYLCASSGQGGTEAFFGQGTRLTVV.